This is a list of T cell receptor beta chains from one sample in a study of T cells in Graves' hyperthyroidism and ophthalmopathy. TCRdb reprocessed the multiplex PCR reads via MiXCR and lists one record per CDR3 protein. The table shows about 380,000 distinct CDR3 sequences, with roughly 18% occurring only once. Sample: blood. These receptors were obtained from a man between 18 and 35 years old with Graves' ophthalmopathy. The CDR3 runs from the conserved cysteine through the conserved F or W. A D gene is named only where the DNA matches it firmly. Only some rows state a clone size, as once, few, many or a class for expanded clones.

>TRBJ2-2|many|TRBV6-2/TRBV6-3|TRBD1
CASSPPGQEYTGELFF
TGTGCCAGCAGTCCGCCGGGACAGGAGTACACCGGGGAGCTGTTTTTT
>TRBJ1-2|few|TRBV6-1|TRBD1
CASRGTASNYGYTF
TGTGCCAGCAGGGGGACAGCCTCCAACTATGGCTACACCTTC
>TRBJ2-3|few|TRBV12-3/TRBV12-4|NA
CASRGHYSTDTQYF
TGTGCCAGCAGGGGACACTATAGCACAGATACGCAGTATTTT
>TRBJ1-6|NA|TRBV20-1|TRBD1
CSAPGGGGYNSPLYF
TGCAGTGCTCCAGGGGGCGGTGGCTATAATTCACCCCTCTACTTT
>TRBJ1-1|many|TRBV20-1|TRBD1
CSAPWGTGVLYTEAFF
TGCAGTGCTCCCTGGGGGACAGGGGTACTTTACACTGAAGCTTTCTTT
>TRBJ2-7|many|TRBV9|NA
CASSFRDTSYEQYF
TGTGCCAGCAGCTTCCGGGACACCTCCTACGAGCAGTACTTC
>TRBJ1-1|many|TRBV18|TRBD1
CASSLTGLDTEAFF
TGTGCCAGCTCACTGACAGGGCTAGACACTGAAGCTTTCTTT
>TRBJ2-1|NA|TRBV6-1|NA
CASRPHRSPTYNEQFF
TGTGCCAGCAGACCACACCGGAGTCCTACCTACAATGAGCAGTTCTTC
>TRBJ2-1|few|TRBV28|NA
CASSSFLPYGDEQFF
TGTGCCAGCAGTTCTTTTTTACCGTATGGCGATGAGCAGTTCTTC
>TRBJ1-1|many|TRBV3-1|NA
CASSQDLGNTEAFF
TGTGCCAGCAGCCAAGATCTAGGGAACACTGAAGCTTTCTTT
>TRBJ2-1|NA|TRBV11-1|NA
CASSLALLSYNEQFF
TGTGCCAGCAGCTTAGCGTTACTGTCCTACAATGAGCAGTTCTTC
>TRBJ2-1|once|TRBV28|TRBD1
CASSLDRGPNEQFF
TGTGCCAGCAGTTTGGACAGGGGGCCGAATGAGCAGTTCTTC
>TRBJ2-1|few|TRBV19|TRBD2
CASSPSGRGGGNEQFF
TGTGCCAGTAGTCCGTCGGGGCGGGGCGGGGGCAATGAGCAGTTCTTC
>TRBJ2-2|few|TRBV7-6|TRBD2
CASSLRTSGDTGELFF
TGTGCCAGCAGCCTCCGGACTAGCGGGGATACCGGGGAGCTGTTTTTT
>TRBJ2-3|NA|TRBV20-1|TRBD2
CSARGLAGYSTDTQYF
TGCAGTGCTAGAGGACTAGCGGGGTATAGCACAGATACGCAGTATTTT
>TRBJ2-2|many|TRBV7-9|TRBD1
CASSLRTGQGITGELFF
TGTGCCAGCAGCTTAAGGACCGGACAGGGTATAACCGGGGAGCTGTTTTTT
>TRBJ1-6|few|TRBV7-9|NA
CASSSQEPLHF
TGTGCCAGCAGCTCCCAGGAACCCCTCCACTTT
>TRBJ2-2|NA|TRBV19|TRBD1
CASSITGGGEAGELFF
TGTGCCAGTAGTATCACAGGGGGCGGAGAGGCCGGGGAGCTGTTTTTT
>TRBJ1-6|NA|TRBV10-2|NA
CASSEPTEYNSPLHF
TGCGCCAGCAGTGAGCCTACAGAATATAATTCACCCCTCCACTTT
>TRBJ2-3|once|TRBV7-2|NA
CASSYRVPSTDTQYF
TGTGCCAGCAGCTACCGGGTGCCGAGCACAGATACGCAGTATTTT
>TRBJ2-1|many|TRBV4-2|TRBD2
CASSQELRGGSDEQFF
TGTGCCAGCAGCCAAGAATTACGGGGGGGCAGCGATGAGCAGTTCTTC
>TRBJ2-5|few|TRBV6-2/TRBV6-3|TRBD2
CATEPGGLETQYF
TGTGCCACCGAACCGGGGGGACTGGAGACCCAGTACTTC
>TRBJ1-5|few|TRBV12-3/TRBV12-4|NA
CASSFPGNQPQHF
TGTGCCAGCAGTTTTCCCGGGAATCAGCCCCAGCATTTT
>TRBJ1-1|many|TRBV12-3/TRBV12-4|TRBD1
CASSQNTGGPEAFF
TGTGCCAGCAGTCAAAACACAGGGGGCCCTGAAGCTTTCTTT
>TRBJ2-1|many|TRBV27|NA
CASSLALDREQFF
TGTGCCAGCAGTTTAGCCCTTGACAGGGAGCAGTTCTTC
>TRBJ1-1|many|TRBV18|NA
CASSPLEDTEAFF
TGTGCCAGCTCACCACTAGAGGACACTGAAGCTTTCTTT
>TRBJ2-2|NA|TRBV6-1|TRBD1
CASSARQGVVATGELFF
TGTGCCAGCAGCGCACGACAGGGGGTTGTAGCGACCGGGGAGCTGTTTTTT
>TRBJ2-5|NA|TRBV29-1|NA
CSVEDTSRGFYQETQYF
TGCAGCGTTGAAGATACTTCCCGGGGCTTTTACCAAGAGACCCAGTACTTC
>TRBJ2-1|many|TRBV7-9|NA
CASSFRGYNEQFF
TGTGCCAGCAGCTTTAGAGGATACAATGAGCAGTTCTTC
>TRBJ1-1|NA|TRBV7-8|NA
CASSQDRGDSTEAFF
TGCGCCAGCAGCCAAGATCGGGGTGATAGCACTGAAGCTTTCTTT
>TRBJ2-7|few|TRBV14|NA
CASSEVSFYEQYF
TGTGCCAGCAGCGAAGTTTCGTTCTACGAGCAGTACTTC
>TRBJ1-1|many|TRBV2|NA
CASSPLGEAFF
TGTGCCAGCAGCCCCCTGGGCGAAGCTTTCTTT